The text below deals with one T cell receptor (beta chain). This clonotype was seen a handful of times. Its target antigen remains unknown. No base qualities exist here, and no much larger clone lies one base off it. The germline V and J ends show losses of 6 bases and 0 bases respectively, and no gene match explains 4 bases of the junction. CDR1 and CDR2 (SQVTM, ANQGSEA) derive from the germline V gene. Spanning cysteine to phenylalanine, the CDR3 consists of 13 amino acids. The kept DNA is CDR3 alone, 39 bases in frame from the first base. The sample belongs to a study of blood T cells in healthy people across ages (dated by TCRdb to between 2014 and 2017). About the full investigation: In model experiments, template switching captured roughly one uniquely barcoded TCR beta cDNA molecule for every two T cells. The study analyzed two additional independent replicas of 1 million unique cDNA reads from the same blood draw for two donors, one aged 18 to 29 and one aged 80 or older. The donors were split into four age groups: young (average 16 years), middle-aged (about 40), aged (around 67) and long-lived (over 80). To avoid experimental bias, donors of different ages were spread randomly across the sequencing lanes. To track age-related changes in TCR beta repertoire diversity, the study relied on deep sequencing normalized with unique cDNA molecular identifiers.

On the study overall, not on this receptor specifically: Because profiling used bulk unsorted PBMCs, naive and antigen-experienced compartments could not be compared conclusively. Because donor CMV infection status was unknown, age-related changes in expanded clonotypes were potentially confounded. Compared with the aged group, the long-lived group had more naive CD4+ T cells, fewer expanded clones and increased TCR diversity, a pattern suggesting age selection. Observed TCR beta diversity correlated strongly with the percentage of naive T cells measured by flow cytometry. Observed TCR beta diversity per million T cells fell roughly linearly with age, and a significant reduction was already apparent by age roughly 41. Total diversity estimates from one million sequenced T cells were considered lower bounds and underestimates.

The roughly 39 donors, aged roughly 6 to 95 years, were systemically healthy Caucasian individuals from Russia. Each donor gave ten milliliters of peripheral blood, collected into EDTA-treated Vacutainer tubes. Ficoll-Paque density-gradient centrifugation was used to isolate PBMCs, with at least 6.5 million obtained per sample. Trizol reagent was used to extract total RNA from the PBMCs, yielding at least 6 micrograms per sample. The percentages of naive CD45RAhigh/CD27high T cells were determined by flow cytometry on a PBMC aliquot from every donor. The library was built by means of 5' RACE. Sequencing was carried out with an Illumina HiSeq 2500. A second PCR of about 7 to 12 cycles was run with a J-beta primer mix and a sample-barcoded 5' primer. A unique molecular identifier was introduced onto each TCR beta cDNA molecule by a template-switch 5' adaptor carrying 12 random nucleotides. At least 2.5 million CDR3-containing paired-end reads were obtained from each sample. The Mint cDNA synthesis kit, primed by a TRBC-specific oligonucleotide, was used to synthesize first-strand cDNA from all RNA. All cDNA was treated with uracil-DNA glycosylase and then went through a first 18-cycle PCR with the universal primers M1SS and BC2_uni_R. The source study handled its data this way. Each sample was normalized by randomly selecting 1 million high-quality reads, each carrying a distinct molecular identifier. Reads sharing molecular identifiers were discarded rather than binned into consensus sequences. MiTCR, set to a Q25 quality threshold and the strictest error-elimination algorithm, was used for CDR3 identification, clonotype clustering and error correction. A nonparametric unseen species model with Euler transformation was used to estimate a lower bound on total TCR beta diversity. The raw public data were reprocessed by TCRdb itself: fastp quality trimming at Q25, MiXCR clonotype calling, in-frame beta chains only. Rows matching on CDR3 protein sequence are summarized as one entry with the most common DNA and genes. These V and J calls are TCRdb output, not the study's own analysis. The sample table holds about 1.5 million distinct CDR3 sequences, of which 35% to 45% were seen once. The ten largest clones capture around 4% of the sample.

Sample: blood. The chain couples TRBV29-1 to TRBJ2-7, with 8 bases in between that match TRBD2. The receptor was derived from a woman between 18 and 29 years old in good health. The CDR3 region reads CSVHSGNSYEQYF. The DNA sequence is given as TGCAGCGTCCATAGCGGGAACTCCTACGAGCAGTACTTC.